One sample yielded the 14 T cell receptor beta chains listed below, sequenced in a study of T cell responses to AZD1222 COVID-19 vaccine (dated by TCRdb to the early 2020s). Library construction relied on the immunoSEQ multiplex PCR assay. TCRdb's version of the immuneACCESS table is confined to in-frame rearrangements and falls short of the full clone set. An unresolved V gene accounts for under half of the shortfall where checked; the remainder is of unknown origin. Recorded for this sample are roughly 160,000 clones; approximately 93% of them occurred a single time. The top ten hold roughly 0.9% of the sample. The time point label, as the study defines it: baseline before first vaccination. This specimen was peripheral blood, taken on day 0 of AZD1222 vaccination. Receptor source: an adult in good health.

This rearrangement joins TRBV4-1 to TRBJ1-1; TRBD1 aligns across 7 bases. V lost 2 bases and J lost 4; bases outside the gene matches: 7. The CDR3 has 15 residues. Germline V gene sequence: CDR1 MGHRA, CDR2 YSYEKL. Here the CDR3 reads CASSQLYRGGTEAFF. CDR3 nucleotides: TGCGCCAGCAGCCAACTGTACAGGGGTGGCACTGAAGCTTTCTTT.

The chain is built from TRBV11-3 and TRBJ1-2, with a weak D call TRBD1 (6 bases). CDR3 length: 15 residues. V was trimmed by 5 bases and J by 0 bases, leaving 13 bases between them. The germline CDR1 and CDR2 sequences are SGHNT and YENEEA. The DNA for the CDR3 is TGTGCCAGCAGCCACAGGGAAATGACTAACTATGGCTACACCTTC. Residues: CASSHREMTNYGYTF.

This clone was observed a single time. The chain employs TRBV28 and TRBJ1-2, with TRBD1 matching 9 bases. With 7 bases clipped from V and 5 bases from J, the junction kept 8 bases outside the gene matches. The CDR3 extends over 14 amino acids. Germline assignment: CDR1 MDHEN and CDR2 SYDVKM. DNA of the CDR3: TGTGCCAGCAAACAAACAGGGGGCGATTATGGCTACACCTTC. Protein product: CASKQTGGDYGYTF.

The rearrangement joins TRBV24-1 to TRBJ2-1; perhaps D is TRBD1 or TRBD2 (7 bases each). Per germline, CDR1 KGHDR and CDR2 SFDVKD. CDR3 length equals 16 residues. V dropped 1 base and J dropped 9 bases, with 18 bases sitting between them. This chain's CDR3 is CATSDFPHQGGGEQFF. The CDR3 DNA follows: TGTGCCACCAGTGATTTCCCTCACCAGGGGGGGGGTGAGCAGTTCTTC.

J is TRBJ2-3 and V is TRBV4-1; the D gene is possibly TRBD1 (5 bases). Trimming pared 0 bases from V and 9 bases from J, leaving 13 bases between. The CDR3 is 14 residues long. Germline V gene sequence: CDR1 MGHRA, CDR2 YSYEKL. The CDR3 protein is CASSQDQGLGTQYF. As DNA, the CDR3 is TGCGCCAGCAGCCAAGATCAGGGTCTGGGGACGCAGTATTTT.

The chain links TRBV3-1 (or the pseudogene TRBV3-2) to TRBJ2-4, with D possibly being TRBD1 (6 bases). CDR1 LGHDT and CDR2 YNNKEL come from the germline V gene (reference sequence). Trimming removed 3 bases from V and 7 bases from J, with 10 bases in between. This CDR3 is built from 13 residues. CDR3 nucleotides: TGTGCCAGCAGCCAGACACAGGGCAACATTCAGTACTTC. Translated: CASSQTQGNIQYF.

The genes are TRBV18 and TRBJ1-4, with a weak D call TRBD1 (6 bases). V shed 3 bases and J shed 6 bases, with 11 bases lying between them. This CDR3 spans 14 amino acids. Germline CDR1 and CDR2: KGHSH and LQKENI. The CDR3 region has the DNA TGTGCCAGCTCACCTTACGGGACATATGAAAAACTGTTTTTT. It specifies CASSPYGTYEKLFF.

The chain uses TRBV4-1 and TRBJ1-5, with D unclear. The V end lost 1 base, the J end lost 6 bases, and 13 bases lay between the germline ends. CDR3 length equals 15 residues. Germline CDR1 reads MGHRA; CDR2 reads YSYEKL. This CDR3 reads CASSQATVPSQPQHF. The CDR3 DNA reads TGCGCCAGCAGCCAAGCTACAGTCCCCAGTCAGCCCCAGCATTTT.

V gene TRBV7-6 combines with J gene TRBJ1-2; perhaps TRBD1 as D (5 bases). Per germline, CDR1 SGHVS and CDR2 FNYEAQ. The CDR3 is 11 amino acids. Between the trimmed V and J ends, which lost 3 bases and 10 bases, there was a span of 9 bases. The CDR3 sequence is CASSLQGAYTF. The CDR3 nucleotides are TGTGCCAGCAGCTTGCAGGGTGCCTACACCTTC.

The V gene is TRBV7-9, the J gene TRBJ1-2, with 7 bases aligning to TRBD1. Trimming cost V 5 bases and J 6 bases; bases outside gene matches: 3. Germline lookup yields CDR1 SEHNR and CDR2 FQNEAQ (reference sequence). This CDR3 has 12 amino acids. The CDR3 loop is CASSPQGNGYTF. The CDR3 DNA is TGTGCCAGCAGCCCACAGGGGAATGGCTACACCTTC.

The rearrangement joins TRBV7-2 to TRBJ2-1; TRBD2 aligns across 12 bases. The J segment lost 6 bases and the V segment lost 5 bases, leaving 8 bases of the junction unmatched. Germline loops: CDR1 SGHTA, CDR2 FQGNSA. The CDR3 is 16 residues long. The CDR3 sequence: CASSNQLAGGINEQFF. The CDR3 bases are TGTGCCAGCAGCAACCAACTAGCGGGGGGCATCAATGAGCAGTTCTTC.

The chain uses TRBV28 and TRBJ1-4, with D maybe TRBD1 (6 bases). This CDR3 has 15 amino acids. Between the trimmed V and J ends, which lost 4 bases and 3 bases, there was a span of 12 bases. Germline V CDR1 and CDR2: MDHEN, SYDVKM. CDR3 sequence (DNA): TGTGCCAGCAGTTCACAGGGTCCGGCTAATGAAAAACTGTTTTTT. As protein: CASSSQGPANEKLFF. Variable domain in full (rest from reference TRBV28 and TRBJ1-4): DVKVTQSSRYLVKRTGEKVFLECVQDMDHENMFWYRQDPGLGLRLIYFSYDVKMKEKGDIPEGYSVSREKKERFSLILESASTNQTSMYLCASSSQGPANEKLFFGSGTQLSVL.

The CDR3: CASSLIPSDEQFF. The CDR3 nucleotides are TGTGCCAGCAGCTTGATACCAAGCGATGAGCAGTTCTTC. The V gene is TRBV5-5, the J gene TRBJ2-1, with unresolved D. V gave up 1 base and J gave up 8 bases, with 10 bases separating them. Germline V gene data show CDR1 as SGHKS and CDR2 as YYEKEE (reference sequence). The length of the CDR3 is 13 residues.

The chain combines TRBV5-1 with TRBJ2-1, with TRBD2 identical over 8 bases. CDR3 length: 16 amino acids. The germline CDR1 and CDR2 sequences are SGHRS and YFSETQ. Losses at the gene ends were 6 bases for V and 4 bases for J; bases not matched to a gene: 12. This chain's CDR3 is CASTRAGDGGYNEQFF. Here the CDR3 DNA reads TGCGCCAGCACCCGAGCGGGGGACGGAGGGTACAATGAGCAGTTCTTC.